Presented here are 21 T cell receptor beta chains from one specimen sequenced in a study of blood T cell repertoires in COVID-19. Repertoires were generated with immunoSEQ multiplex PCR, while TCRdb's copy carries only in-frame clones and drops some. The sample has about 230,000 clones; roughly 91% are singletons. The source material was PBMCs or T cells enriched from blood (not recorded which). The receptor source for this set is a woman in her twenties or thirties with acute COVID-19.

The chain carries TRBV25-1 and TRBJ2-2, with D maybe TRBD1 (6 bases). This CDR3 contains 15 residues. Per germline, CDR1 MGHDK and CDR2 SYGVNS. V was shortened by 4 bases and J by 1 base, with 10 bases between the two germline ends. This chain's CDR3 is CASSAPRGNTGELFF. The CDR3 bases are TGTGCCAGCAGTGCCCCCAGGGGGAACACCGGGGAGCTGTTTTTT. The variable domain in full, with the rest retrieved from reference TRBV25-1 and TRBJ2-2, is EADIYQTPRYLVIGTGKKITLECSQTMGHDKMYWYQQDPGMELHLIHYSYGVNSTEKGDLSSESTVSRIRTEHFPLTLESARPSHTSQYLCASSAPRGNTGELFFGEGSRLTVL.

V gene TRBV19 combines with J gene TRBJ2-5; a weak D match, TRBD1 (6 bases). With 6 bases removed from V and 3 bases from J, the gap between germline ends came to 11 bases. Germline CDR1 is LNHDA and CDR2 is SQIVND (reference sequence). There are 13 residues in the CDR3. CDR3 sequence: CASSLNREETQYF. CDR3 nucleotides: TGTGCCAGTAGCCTAAACAGGGAAGAGACCCAGTACTTC. Full variable domain (remainder filled in from reference TRBV19 and TRBJ2-5): DGGITQSPKYLFRKEGQNVTLSCEQNLNHDAMYWYRQDPGQGLRLIYYSQIVNDFQKGDIAEGYSVSREKKESFPLTVTSAQKNPTAFYLCASSLNREETQYFGPGTRLLVL.

J is TRBJ1-6 and V is TRBV11-2, with 8 positions matching TRBD1. J was trimmed by 9 bases and V by 0 bases; bases with no gene match: 7. Germline CDR1 and CDR2: SGHAT and FQNNGV. CDR3 size: 16 residues. CDR3 residues: CASSLEGRGLSSPLHF. The CDR3 coding sequence is TGTGCCAGCAGCTTAGAGGGCAGGGGGCTCTCTTCACCCCTCCACTTT.

This sequence joins TRBV7-9 and TRBJ2-1; 13 nucleotides match TRBD2. The V gene end was trimmed by 5 bases and the J gene end by 8 bases; junction bases not matched to a gene: 9. The CDR3 covers 16 residues. Germline V gives CDR1 SEHNR, CDR2 FQNEAQ (reference sequence). The CDR3 nucleotides are TGTGCCAGCAGCCTCCGACTAGCGGGGGGAGGATATGAGCAGTTCTTC. Amino acids: CASSLRLAGGGYEQFF.

This clone turned up a few times. This chain links TRBV6-5 with TRBJ2-1, with 9 bases aligning to TRBD1. Germline-derived CDR1 and CDR2 are MNHEY and SVGAGI. The CDR3 contains 13 residues. V lost 10 bases, J lost 4 bases, and 5 bases stayed unmatched. The CDR3 nucleotides are TGTGCCACCGGGACAGGGTTTTACAATGAGCAGTTCTTC. This sequence encodes CATGTGFYNEQFF.

About this clone: The junction departs from germline at one end; a sequencing error may be responsible. The chain recombines TRBV20-1 with TRBJ2-3; 7 bases align to TRBD2. The CDR3 has 11 amino acids. CDR1 is DFQATT and CDR2 is SNEGSKA in the germline V gene (reference sequence). The CDR3 nucleotides are TGCAGTGCTATACTAGCGCGGTACGCAGTATTT. It yields the protein CSAILARYAVF.

This chain connects TRBV18 to TRBJ2-6; TRBD2 agrees at 10 bases. The V and J ends lost 6 bases and 2 bases, in that order; junction bases with no gene match: 7. The CDR3 runs 17 residues. Per germline, CDR1 KGHSH and CDR2 LQKENI. CDR3 coding DNA: TGTGCCAGCTCCGTTAGCGGGGGGACCGCTGGGGCCAACGTCCTGACTTTC. This codes for CASSVSGGTAGANVLTF.

For the CDR3, the DNA is TGTGCCAGCACGGTTGATAGATACTACGAGCAGTACTTC. This gives the protein CASTVDRYYEQYF. The rearrangement links TRBV28 to TRBJ2-7; D is unresolved. CDR3 length: 13 amino acids. V was pared by 7 bases and J by 3 bases, with 13 bases between. Germline V gene sequence: CDR1 MDHEN, CDR2 SYDVKM.

The rearrangement joins TRBV28 to TRBJ1-5; the D gene is possibly TRBD1 (6 bases). V was pared by 10 bases and J by 7 bases, with 11 bases between. This CDR3 contains 11 residues. Germline loops: CDR1 MDHEN, CDR2 SYDVKM. DNA of the CDR3: TGTGCCACCACGGGGGGCCAGCCCCAGCATTTT. Amino acid sequence: CATTGGQPQHF.

Regarding this clone: Different DNA sequences within this sample yield the same CDR3. This chain connects TRBV19 to TRBJ1-1; D is undetermined. The CDR3 runs to 14 residues. Germline V gene sequence: CDR1 LNHDA, CDR2 SQIVND (reference sequence). Trimming left V 2 bases short and J 2 bases short, with 9 bases between. The CDR3 is CASSITAKNTEAFF. In DNA form, the CDR3 reads TGTGCCAGTAGTATAACAGCCAAAAACACTGAAGCTTTCTTT.

The chain couples TRBV6-2 or TRBV6-3 to TRBJ1-1, with 7 positions matching TRBD1. Trimming removed 5 bases from V and 1 base from J; junction bases left unmatched: 7. CDR1 is MNHEY, CDR2 SVGEGT, per germline. The CDR3 is 15 amino acids. The CDR3 here is CASSRQGGTNTEAFF. DNA of the CDR3: TGTGCCAGCAGTCGACAAGGGGGCACGAACACTGAAGCTTTCTTT.

This sequence joins TRBV10-3 and TRBJ1-1, with 8 bases fitting TRBD1. The V segment lost 8 bases and the J segment 2 bases; nucleotides outside the gene matches: 7. The germline V gene has CDR1 ENHRY and CDR2 SYGVKD. CDR3 length: 14 residues. This CDR3 reads CAISGTGLNTEAFF. The CDR3 DNA reads TGTGCCATCTCCGGGACAGGCCTTAACACTGAAGCTTTCTTT.

This clone has just a few counts. Other DNA sequences in this sample translate to the same CDR3. The chain has TRBV3-1 (or the pseudogene TRBV3-2) and TRBJ1-3, with TRBD1 as a possible D gene (5 bases). V lost 6 bases and J 4 bases, leaving 10 bases between the germline ends. Germline CDR1 and CDR2: LGHDT and YNNKEL (reference sequence). This CDR3 is 13 amino acids long. The CDR3 sequence: CASSPQAGNTIYF. CDR3 nucleotides: TGTGCCAGCAGTCCACAGGCGGGAAACACCATATATTTT.

The gene calls are TRBV29-1 and TRBJ2-4, with 11 bases matching TRBD2. The ends lost 0 bases at V and 6 bases at J; junction bases unmatched: 10. The CDR3 length is 17 residues. Germline V gives CDR1 SQVTM, CDR2 ANQGSEA. As DNA, the CDR3 is TGCAGCGTTGAAGATCGGGGTAGCGGGGGGGCCGCAAACATTCAGTACTTC. Translated: CSVEDRGSGGAANIQYF. The full variable domain, completed using reference TRBV29-1 and TRBJ2-4, is SAVISQKPSRDICQRGTSLTIQCQVDSQVTMMFWYRQQPGQSLTLIATANQGSEATYESGFVIDKFPISRPNLTFSTLTVSNMSPEDSSIYLCSVEDRGSGGAANIQYFGAGTRLSVL.

V usage is TRBV5-5 and J usage is TRBJ1-1; TRBD1 aligns across 7 bases. Trimming at V came to 3 bases and at J to 3 bases, leaving 5 bases not matched to a gene. The CDR3 sequence is 14 residues long. Germline CDR1 and CDR2: SGHKS and YYEKEE (reference sequence). The CDR3, as DNA: TGTGCCAGCAGCTCCCAGGGGGGATACACTGAAGCTTTCTTT. This translates into CASSSQGGYTEAFF.

The V gene is TRBV11-2, the J gene TRBJ2-1, with D perhaps TRBD2 (5 bases). The CDR3 sequence is 14 residues long. V gave up 0 bases and J gave up 7 bases, with 10 bases separating them. Germline CDR1 SGHAT, CDR2 FQNNGV. In DNA, the CDR3 is TGTGCCAGCAGCTTAGACGTGACTACAAATGAGCAGTTCTTC. Protein: CASSLDVTTNEQFF.

This clone turned up a few times. The CDR3 DNA reads as TGTGCCAGCAGCCCGGGACAGGGGCGTCTAGGGAGCACTGAAGCTTTCTTT. This translates into CASSPGQGRLGSTEAFF. V usage is TRBV28 and J usage is TRBJ1-1, with 10 bases matching TRBD1. Germline V gives CDR1 MDHEN, CDR2 SYDVKM. The CDR3 is 17 residues long. With V trimmed by 6 bases and J by 4 bases, 14 bases remained unmatched. The full variable domain, completed using reference TRBV28 and TRBJ1-1, is DVKVTQSSRYLVKRTGEKVFLECVQDMDHENMFWYRQDPGLGLRLIYFSYDVKMKEKGDIPEGYSVSREKKERFSLILESASTNQTSMYLCASSPGQGRLGSTEAFFGQGTRLTVV.

V usage is TRBV4-1 and J usage is TRBJ1-2; 7 positions match TRBD1. Germline V CDR1 and CDR2: MGHRA, YSYEKL. The trim removed 3 bases at V and 1 base at J, leaving 14 bases unmatched. The CDR3 runs 18 residues. CDR3 residues: CASSQAVGTEDFNYGYTF. The DNA for the CDR3 is TGCGCCAGCAGCCAGGCTGTGGGGACAGAAGACTTTAACTATGGCTACACCTTC.

The chain couples TRBV18 to TRBJ1-4; tentatively, D is TRBD1 (6 bases). CDR1 and CDR2 from the germline V gene are KGHSH and LQKENI. The germline V and J ends were trimmed by 4 bases and 11 bases, with 11 bases remaining between them. CDR3 size: 12 residues. CDR3 nucleotides: TGTGCCAGCTCACGCGAGGGGGAGAAACTGTTTTTT. It codes for CASSREGEKLFF.

The V gene is TRBV5-1, the J gene TRBJ2-5; 7 nucleotides align to TRBD1. The CDR3 runs 16 residues. The germline gives CDR1 SGHRS, CDR2 YFSETQ. Trimming at V came to 0 bases and at J to 1 base, leaving 6 bases not matched to a gene. The DNA for the CDR3 is TGCGCCAGCAGCTTGGGGCCTCGGACAGGCCAAGAGACCCAGTACTTC. This gives the protein CASSLGPRTGQETQYF.

The gene calls are TRBV5-4 and TRBJ1-2, with TRBD1 as a possible D gene (6 bases). The V end was cut by 2 bases, the J end by 4 bases, with 15 bases between. The germline CDR1 and CDR2 sequences are SGHNT and YYREEE (reference sequence). This CDR3 contains 15 residues. The CDR3 DNA sequence: TGTGCCAGCAGCTTTGATAGGGAGGGGGGCTATGGCTACACCTTC. Its translation: CASSFDREGGYGYTF. The complete variable domain, with remaining parts taken from reference TRBV5-4 and TRBJ1-2, reads ETGVTQSPTHLIKTRGQQVTLRCSSQSGHNTVSWYQQALGQGPQFIFQYYREEENGRGNFPPRFSGLQFPNYSSELNVNALELDDSALYLCASSFDREGGYGYTFGSGTRLTVV.